The 17 T cell receptor beta chains below come from one sample, sequenced in a study of blood T cell repertoires in COVID-19. Profiled with immunoSEQ multiplex PCR; TCRdb holds only in-frame clones, not every one. Of 300,000 or so clones listed, less than 90% are singletons. Sequenced material: PBMCs or T cells enriched from blood (not recorded which). The receptors derive from a woman aged 25 to 39 who had recovered from COVID-19.

The chain couples TRBV3-1 (or the pseudogene TRBV3-2) to TRBJ1-6, with a tentative D call TRBD1 (5 bases). V lost 11 bases and J 8 bases, leaving 13 bases between the germline ends. This CDR3 region has 12 residues. Germline loops: CDR1 LGHDT, CDR2 YNNKEL (reference sequence). The CDR3 bases are TGTGCCCCATGCGCAGGGCATTCACCCCTCCACTTT. Its protein is CAPCAGHSPLHF.

This chain connects TRBV11-2 to TRBJ1-6; D remains unclear. The CDR3 totals 13 residues. V lost 0 bases and J 15 bases, leaving 12 bases between the germline ends. Germline-derived CDR1 and CDR2 are SGHAT and FQNNGV. The CDR3: CASSLEAQANLHF. CDR3 bases: TGTGCCAGCAGCTTAGAGGCTCAGGCCAACCTCCACTTT. Looking up the rest from reference TRBV11-2 and TRBJ1-6 gives the full variable domain: EAGVAQSPRYKIIEKRQSVAFWCNPISGHATLYWYQQILGQGPKLLIQFQNNGVVDDSQLPKDRFSAERLKGVDSTLKIQPAKLEDSAVYLCASSLEAQANLHFGNGTRLTVT.

The chain combines TRBV5-5 with TRBJ1-1, with D tentatively TRBD1 (5 bases). This CDR3 comprises 14 residues. Germline-derived CDR1 and CDR2 are SGHKS and YYEKEE (reference sequence). The V end lost 0 bases, the J end lost 11 bases, and 17 bases lay between the germline ends. The CDR3 DNA is TGTGCCAGCAGCTTGGATGCAGGGTTTTTCGTCGCTTTCTTT. Its translation: CASSLDAGFFVAFF.

This clone was recorded a few times. This chain connects TRBV11-2 to TRBJ2-3; weak D call: TRBD2 (5 bases). The CDR3 loop spans 14 amino acids. The germline V gene encodes CDR1 SGHAT and CDR2 FQNNGV. Trimming cost V 1 base and J 9 bases, with 14 bases left between them. The CDR3 sequence is CASSLAPAGGTQYF. CDR3 sequence (DNA): TGTGCCAGCAGCTTAGCTCCCGCCGGCGGGACGCAGTATTTT. The full variable domain, completed using reference TRBV11-2 and TRBJ2-3, is EAGVAQSPRYKIIEKRQSVAFWCNPISGHATLYWYQQILGQGPKLLIQFQNNGVVDDSQLPKDRFSAERLKGVDSTLKIQPAKLEDSAVYLCASSLAPAGGTQYFGPGTRLTVL.

The chain carries TRBV7-8 and TRBJ1-2; tentative D call: TRBD1 (6 bases). V lost 5 bases and J lost 2, with 9 bases in between. Germline CDR1 reads SGHVS; CDR2 reads FQNEAQ. CDR3 size: 13 residues. The CDR3, as DNA: TGTGCCAGCAGCCGAGGACAGAACTATGGCTACACCTTC. This codes for CASSRGQNYGYTF.

This clone was seen just once. V is TRBV11-2 and J is TRBJ1-2; tentatively, D is TRBD1 (6 bases). The V end was cut by 2 bases, the J end by 7 bases, with 17 bases between. From germline, CDR1 is SGHAT and CDR2 FQNNGV. CDR3 length equals 15 residues. CDR3 region: CASSLSSRQAAGYTF. The DNA for the CDR3 is TGTGCCAGCAGCTTAAGTTCGCGACAGGCCGCTGGCTACACCTTC.

In DNA form, the CDR3 reads TGCGCCAGCAGCTCTAACAGCGGGGGCCAACCTAGCACAGATACGCAGTATTTT. It encodes CASSSNSGGQPSTDTQYF. The rearrangement links TRBV5-1 to TRBJ2-3; the match to TRBD2 covers 8 bases. V shed 3 bases and J 0 bases; nucleotides not matched to a gene: 12. Germline-derived CDR1 and CDR2 are SGHRS and YFSETQ. The CDR3 runs to 18 residues. Variable domain in full (rest from reference TRBV5-1 and TRBJ2-3): KAGVTQTPRYLIKTRGQQVTLSCSPISGHRSVSWYQQTPGQGLQFLFEYFSETQRNKGNFPGRFSGRQFSNSRSEMNVSTLELGDSALYLCASSSNSGGQPSTDTQYFGPGTRLTVL.

This chain links TRBV5-1 with TRBJ1-5, with TRBD1 matching 7 bases. The CDR3 contains 14 residues. V lost 2 bases to trimming and J lost 9 bases; unmatched junction nucleotides: 8. The V gene's germline CDR1 is SGHRS and CDR2 YFSETQ. The CDR3 here is CASSFIDRVRPQHF. The CDR3 DNA follows: TGCGCCAGCAGCTTTATTGACAGGGTGAGGCCCCAGCATTTT.

This clone was counted a single time. The chain links TRBV28 to TRBJ1-5, with D unresolved. From germline, CDR1 is MDHEN and CDR2 SYDVKM. The CDR3 spans 16 residues. V was shortened by 6 bases and J by 1 base, with 16 bases between the two germline ends. Written as DNA, the CDR3 is TGTGCCAGCAGCCAGCCCGGCGGGCAGAGCAATCAGCCCCAGCATTTT. Its protein is CASSQPGGQSNQPQHF.

The V and J genes are TRBV19 and TRBJ1-1; a weak D match, TRBD1 (5 bases). Germline V gene sequence: CDR1 LNHDA, CDR2 SQIVND (reference sequence). V lost 1 base and J lost 1, with 10 bases in between. The CDR3 sequence is 15 residues long. The CDR3 is CASSIGPGQNTEAFF. In DNA, the CDR3 is TGTGCCAGTAGTATAGGGCCAGGACAGAACACTGAAGCTTTCTTT.

The chain carries TRBV27 and TRBJ2-2, with D perhaps matching TRBD2 (5 bases). CDR1 is MNHEY and CDR2 is SMNVEV in the germline V gene (reference sequence). V lost 5 bases, J lost 7 bases, and 11 bases lay in between. The CDR3 covers 13 residues. The CDR3 DNA is TGTGCCAGCAGTCGAGGACTTCACGGGGAGCTGTTTTTT. Translation gives CASSRGLHGELFF.

The chain recombines TRBV2 with TRBJ1-2, with D unclear. Germline assignment: CDR1 SNHLY and CDR2 FYNNEI. The CDR3 consists of 13 residues. Trimming cost V 6 bases and J 4 bases, with 12 bases left between them. The CDR3 bases are TGTGCCAGCAGACCGACTGGGAGCTATGGCTACACCTTC. This codes for CASRPTGSYGYTF.

The chain is built from TRBV29-1 and TRBJ1-1; D is perhaps TRBD1 (6 bases). V lost 6 bases to trimming and J lost 6 bases, with 14 bases between them. The CDR3 has 12 residues. Per the germline V gene, CDR1 is SQVTM and CDR2 is ANQGSEA. The CDR3 loop reads CSVAGDQAEAFF. CDR3 bases: TGCAGCGTAGCAGGGGATCAGGCTGAAGCTTTCTTT.

V is TRBV5-1 and J is TRBJ1-5; D is ambiguous. V lost 4 bases and J 4 bases, leaving 12 bases between the germline ends. CDR1 is SGHRS, CDR2 YFSETQ, per germline. The CDR3 has 14 amino acids. The CDR3 protein is CASSPSHPNQPQHF. In DNA, the CDR3 is TGCGCCAGCAGCCCCAGTCATCCGAATCAGCCCCAGCATTTT.

CDR3 residues: CASRVSLAGEYEQYF. The CDR3, as DNA: TGTGCCAGCAGGGTCTCGTTGGCGGGGGAGTACGAGCAGTACTTC. J is TRBJ2-7 and V is TRBV7-8; the match to TRBD2 covers 7 bases. V trimming: 6 bases; J trimming: 4 bases; junction bases outside the gene matches: 12. The CDR3 is made up of 15 amino acids. Germline V lookup: CDR1 SGHVS, CDR2 FQNEAQ.

This clone came up once. The J gene is TRBJ2-5, the V gene TRBV28; 8 bases fit TRBD1. Germline V CDR1 and CDR2: MDHEN, SYDVKM. The V and J ends lost 6 bases and 2 bases, in that order; junction bases with no gene match: 14. CDR3 length equals 17 residues. CDR3 in amino acids: CASSYLATGEDQETQYF. The CDR3 nucleotides read TGTGCCAGCAGCTACCTTGCGACAGGGGAGGATCAAGAGACCCAGTACTTC.

This chain joins TRBV19 and TRBJ2-7, with 9 positions matching TRBD1. CDR3 length equals 18 residues. With 6 bases clipped from V and 7 bases from J, the junction kept 22 bases outside the gene matches. The germline gives CDR1 LNHDA, CDR2 SQIVND (reference sequence). DNA for the CDR3: TGTGCCAGTAGATCAAGATCGACGCCGGGACAGGGTTTGCGGGAGCAGTACTTC. As protein: CASRSRSTPGQGLREQYF.